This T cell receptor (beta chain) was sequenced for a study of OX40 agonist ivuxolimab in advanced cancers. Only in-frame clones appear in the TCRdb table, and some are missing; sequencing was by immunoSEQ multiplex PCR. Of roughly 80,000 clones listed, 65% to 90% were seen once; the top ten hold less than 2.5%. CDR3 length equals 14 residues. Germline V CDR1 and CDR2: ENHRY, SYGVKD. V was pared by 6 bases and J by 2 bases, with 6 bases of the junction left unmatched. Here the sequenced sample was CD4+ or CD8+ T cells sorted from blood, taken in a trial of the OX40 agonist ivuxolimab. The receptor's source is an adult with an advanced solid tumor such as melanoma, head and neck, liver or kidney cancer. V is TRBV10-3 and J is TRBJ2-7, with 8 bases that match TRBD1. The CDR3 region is CAISSGQATYEQYF. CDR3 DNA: TGTGCCATCAGCTCGGGACAGGCTACCTACGAGCAGTACTTC.